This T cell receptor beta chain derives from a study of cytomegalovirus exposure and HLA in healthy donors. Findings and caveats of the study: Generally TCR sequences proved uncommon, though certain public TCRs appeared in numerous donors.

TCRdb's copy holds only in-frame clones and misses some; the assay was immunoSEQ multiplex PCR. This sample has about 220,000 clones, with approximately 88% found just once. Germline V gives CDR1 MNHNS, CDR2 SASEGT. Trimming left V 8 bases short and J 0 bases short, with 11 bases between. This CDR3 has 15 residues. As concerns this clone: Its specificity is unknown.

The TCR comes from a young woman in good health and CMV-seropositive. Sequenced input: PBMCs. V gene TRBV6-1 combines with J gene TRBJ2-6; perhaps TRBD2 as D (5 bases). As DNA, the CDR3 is TGTGCCAGCGTGAGGGAGATCTCTGGGGCCAACGTCCTGACTTTC. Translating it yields CASVREISGANVLTF.